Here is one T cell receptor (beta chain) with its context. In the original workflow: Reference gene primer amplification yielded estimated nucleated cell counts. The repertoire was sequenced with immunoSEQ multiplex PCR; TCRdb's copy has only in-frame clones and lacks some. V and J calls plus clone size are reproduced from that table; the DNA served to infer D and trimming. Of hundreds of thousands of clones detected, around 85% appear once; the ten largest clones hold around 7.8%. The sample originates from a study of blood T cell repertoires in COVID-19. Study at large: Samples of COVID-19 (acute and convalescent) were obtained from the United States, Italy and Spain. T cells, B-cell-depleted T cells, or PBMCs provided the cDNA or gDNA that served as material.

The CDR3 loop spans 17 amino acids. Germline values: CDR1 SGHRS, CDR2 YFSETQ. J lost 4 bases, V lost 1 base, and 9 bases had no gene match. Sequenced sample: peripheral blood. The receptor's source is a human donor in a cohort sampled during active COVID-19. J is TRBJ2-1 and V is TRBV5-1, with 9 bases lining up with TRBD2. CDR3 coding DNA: TGCGCCAGCAGCTTGAGACGTGGCGGGGGGGCGTACAATGAGCAGTTCTTC. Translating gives CASSLRRGGGAYNEQFF.